Listed here are 14 T cell receptor beta chains from one sample, sequenced in a study of cytomegalovirus exposure and HLA in healthy donors (TCRdb year 2017). The library relied on the immunoSEQ multiplex PCR assay. For the multiplex PCR, a mixture combining 60 forward primers for TCR Vbeta segments and 13 reverse primers for TCR Jbeta segments was used. TCRdb retrieved this table from immuneACCESS and kept in-frame rearrangements only. Not all clones are present; in checked studies, unresolved V genes account for under half, and no reason is known for the remainder. The sample table contains 110,000 or so clones; only one count was recorded for 76% of them. The top ten hold about 7.5% of the sample. The sample consisted of PBMCs. The receptors originated from a man aged 35 to 55 in good health and CMV-seropositive.

This chain links TRBV28 with TRBJ1-1; perhaps TRBD1 as D (5 bases). This CDR3 spans 15 amino acids. Germline V gene data show CDR1 as MDHEN and CDR2 as SYDVKM. Trimming removed 6 bases from V and 1 base from J, with 15 bases in between. The CDR3 DNA reads as TGTGCCAGCAGAGGAAGCCAGGGCCCGAACACTGAAGCTTTCTTT. Amino acids: CASRGSQGPNTEAFF.

This clone was observed a handful of times. This chain uses TRBV7-3 with TRBJ2-1; TRBD2 matches at 8 bases. V was clipped by 1 base and J by 14 bases; unmatched bases: 7. Germline V gives CDR1 SGHTA, CDR2 FQGTGA. The CDR3 spans 13 residues. CDR3 sequence: CASSLNVGGAEFF. The DNA of the CDR3 is TGTGCCAGCAGCTTAAATGTCGGGGGGGCCGAGTTCTTC.

The genes are TRBV19 and TRBJ2-5; TRBD2 agrees at 7 bases. Germline-derived CDR1 and CDR2 are LNHDA and SQIVND (reference sequence). The ends lost 3 bases at V and 7 bases at J; junction bases unmatched: 8. CDR3 length: 14 residues. The CDR3 loop is CASSISSGEGTQYF. The CDR3 DNA reads as TGTGCCAGTAGTATTTCTTCGGGGGAGGGGACCCAGTACTTC.

The chain recombines TRBV6-1 with TRBJ1-1; D is unclear. V lost 4 bases to trimming and J lost 1 base, with 7 bases between them. CDR1 and CDR2 (germline): MNHNS, SASEGT. CDR3 length equals 13 residues. The CDR3 is CASSALRNTEAFF. The DNA for the CDR3 is TGTGCCAGCAGTGCCCTCAGGAACACTGAAGCTTTCTTT.

This chain joins TRBV7-9 and TRBJ2-1; 12 bases fit TRBD1. Per germline, CDR1 SEHNR and CDR2 FQNEAQ (reference sequence). J was trimmed by 12 bases and V by 3 bases; bases with no gene match: 15. The CDR3 length is 17 residues. CDR3 nucleotides: TGTGCCAGCAGCTTTGCATCCGGGACAGGGGGCGCACGGTGGCAGTTCTTC. Protein: CASSFASGTGGARWQFF.

This chain uses TRBV6-1 with TRBJ2-2, with D tentatively TRBD1 (6 bases). CDR3 length: 17 amino acids. Germline V CDR1 and CDR2: MNHNS, SASEGT. Trimming stripped 0 bases from V and 1 base from J, with 12 bases between. Here the CDR3 DNA reads TGTGCCAGCAGTGAAGCTGGCAGGGGAATGAACACCGGGGAGCTGTTTTTT. Residues: CASSEAGRGMNTGELFF.

The chain couples TRBV19 to TRBJ1-1; D is unresolved. V was shortened by 3 bases and J by 5 bases, with 13 bases between the two germline ends. The CDR3 runs to 14 residues. Germline CDR1 is LNHDA and CDR2 is SQIVND (reference sequence). CDR3 in DNA: TGTGCCAGTAGTATCAAGGCAGCGGGGACTGAAGCTTTCTTT. Protein: CASSIKAAGTEAFF.

V usage is TRBV30 and J usage is TRBJ1-5; D gene unclear. Germline CDR1 and CDR2: GTSNPN and SVGIG (reference sequence). CDR3 length: 14 amino acids. Trimming shortened V by 0 bases and J by 0 bases, and 6 bases separated the two germline ends. The CDR3 DNA follows: TGTGCCTGGAGTGTTAAGAGTAGCAATCAGCCCCAGCATTTT. Encoded protein: CAWSVKSSNQPQHF.

The rearrangement uses TRBV5-1 and TRBJ2-7; TRBD2 aligns across 10 bases. The CDR3 spans 15 residues. J gave up 4 bases and V 0 bases, and 4 bases lay outside the gene matches. The germline gives CDR1 SGHRS, CDR2 YFSETQ. The CDR3 DNA reads TGCGCCAGCAGCTTGGAGCCTAGCGGGAGATACGAGCAGTACTTC. As protein: CASSLEPSGRYEQYF.

As regards this clone: Germline is not matched at one junction end, which may reflect a read error. This sequence joins TRBV5-6 and TRBJ2-6; a weak D match, TRBD1 (5 bases). Per germline, CDR1 SGHDT and CDR2 YYEEEE. This CDR3 is 14 amino acids long. The DNA of the CDR3 is TGTGCCAGCAGCCTATTCTCTGGGGCCAACGGCCTGACTTTC. Translating gives CASSLFSGANGLTF.

The chain recombines TRBV6-5 with TRBJ1-5; D is ambiguous. The CDR3 contains 14 residues. Trimming took 9 bases from V and 0 from J, leaving 12 bases between them. Germline V CDR1 and CDR2: MNHEY, SVGAGI. The CDR3 DNA is TGTGCCAGTCGGAAAACTACTAGCAATCAGCCCCAGCATTTT. Protein sequence: CASRKTTSNQPQHF.

The V gene is TRBV6-6, the J gene TRBJ1-3; TRBD1 is a possible D gene (5 bases). This CDR3 is built from 13 residues. Looked up from germline, CDR1 is MNHNY and CDR2 is SVGAGI (reference sequence). With 6 bases removed from V and 6 bases from J, the gap between germline ends came to 12 bases. The CDR3 sequence is CASRVGTSNTIYF. CDR3 nucleotides: TGTGCCAGCAGAGTCGGGACTTCAAACACCATATATTTT.

The chain is built from TRBV30 and TRBJ2-2; D perhaps matches TRBD2 (5 bases). The germline V gene has CDR1 GTSNPN and CDR2 SVGIG (reference sequence). Trimming cost V 3 bases and J 6 bases, with 8 bases left between them. This CDR3 region has 12 residues. The CDR3 coding sequence is TGTGCCTGGAGCCTCGGGGCCGGGGAGCTGTTTTTT. It codes for CAWSLGAGELFF.

This clone came up a few times. The chain combines TRBV10-3 with TRBJ2-2; TRBD2 might be the D (5 bases). The germline V gene has CDR1 ENHRY and CDR2 SYGVKD. The CDR3 length is 11 residues. V gave up 8 bases and J gave up 6 bases, with 7 bases separating them. The CDR3 sequence is CAIGEPGELFF. As DNA, the CDR3 is TGTGCCATCGGGGAGCCCGGGGAGCTGTTTTTT.